This is a list of T cell receptor beta chains from one sample in a study of T cell responses to AZD1222 COVID-19 vaccine. Measured with immunoSEQ multiplex PCR; TCRdb has only the in-frame clones, and not every one. Among 70,000 to 95,000 clones listed, roughly nine tenths were seen once. The source was peripheral blood, collected 28 days after the second AZD1222 dose. The receptors were sampled from an adult who received the AZD1222 COVID-19 vaccine. The CDR3 runs from the conserved cysteine through the conserved F or W.

V gene: TRBV9; J gene: TRBJ2-1; CDR3 protein: CASSVGGGSSYNEQFF
V gene: TRBV9; J gene: TRBJ2-7; CDR3 protein: CASSVDGYSGEQYF
V gene: TRBV19; J gene: TRBJ1-1; CDR3 protein: CASFPAGWGEAFF
V gene: TRBV7-2; J gene: TRBJ2-3; CDR3 protein: CASSLGGASTDTQYF
V gene: TRBV6-1; J gene: TRBJ2-7; CDR3 protein: CASSDTGEVYEQYF
V gene: TRBV7-2; J gene: TRBJ2-2; CDR3 protein: CASSLEPTGELFF
V gene: TRBV2; J gene: TRBJ2-5; CDR3 protein: CASSQGADPRQETQYF
V gene: TRBV4-1; J gene: TRBJ2-3; CDR3 protein: CASSQGDWVDTDTQYF
V gene: TRBV20-1; J gene: TRBJ2-7; CDR3 protein: CSASSSGGLIYEQYF
V gene: TRBV3-1/TRBV3-2; J gene: TRBJ2-2; CDR3 protein: CASSSGLAGNTGELFF